This TCR beta chain was captured in a study of brain T cells in children with intractable seizures. The study's findings and limits: Absence of clones before surgery may stem from lower sequencing depth. Only CDR3 sequence similarity suggested viral specificity, without known HCMV serostatus.

TCRdb's table, derived via immunoSEQ multiplex PCR, lists solely in-frame clones and lacks some. The sample has 110,000 or so clones, 90% to 95% seen once. Worth noting for this clone: Its antigen is unidentified.

V lost 8 bases, J lost 1 base, and 5 bases stayed unmatched. Germline V lookup: CDR1 MNHEY, CDR2 SVGAGI. The CDR3 runs 13 residues. Sequencing was limited to surgery cases with top T cell transcript signatures in brain tissue. At least one anti-epileptic drug was given before surgery. This specimen was peripheral blood, taken at surgery. The gene calls are TRBV6-5 and TRBJ2-7, with 7 bases aligning to TRBD2. The TCR originated in a boy in the first two years of life with hemimegalencephaly and intractable seizures. This CDR3 is CASRGSSSYEQYF. The DNA of the CDR3 is TGTGCCAGCCGCGGGAGTTCGTCCTACGAGCAGTACTTC.